One sample yielded the 20 T cell receptor beta chains listed below, sequenced in a study of Ad26.COV2.S vaccination and SARS-CoV-2 variants. Noted treatment: approximately 18 received Ad26.COV2.S at low or high dose, single or two shots; 5 received placebo; per-sample allocation not given. Samples were taken on day 63 after the first vaccine or placebo injection. This table comes from immunoSEQ multiplex PCR, and its TCRdb copy is limited to in-frame clones, with some not included. Of some 290,000 clones listed, 70% to 90% were seen once; the top ten hold less than 2%. The sample here was peripheral blood, taken in a trial of Ad26.COV2.S vaccine versus placebo. These receptors were taken from a person between 18 and 59 years old who received the Ad26.COV2.S COVID-19 vaccine or a placebo.

The rearrangement links TRBV9 to TRBJ1-2, with D perhaps TRBD1 (5 bases). Trimming removed 2 bases at V and 1 base at J, with 15 bases between. The length of the CDR3 is 16 residues. The germline gives CDR1 SGDLS, CDR2 YYNGEE. The CDR3 region is CASSVPRWGGNYGYTF. The CDR3 coding sequence is TGTGCCAGCAGCGTGCCCCGCTGGGGGGGTAACTATGGCTACACCTTC.

The rearrangement uses TRBV5-1 and TRBJ1-1, with 7 positions matching TRBD1. This CDR3 contains 14 residues. J lost 6 bases, V lost 2 bases, and 7 bases had no gene match. Germline CDR1 reads SGHRS; CDR2 reads YFSETQ. This CDR3 is CASSFRQGGAEAFF. The DNA for the CDR3 is TGCGCCAGCAGCTTTCGACAGGGAGGGGCTGAAGCTTTCTTT.

The chain uses TRBV5-4 and TRBJ2-2; TRBD2 matches 12 bases. This CDR3 spans 17 amino acids. Per the germline V gene, CDR1 is SGHNT and CDR2 is YYREEE (reference sequence). V was pared by 3 bases and J by 4 bases, with 7 bases of the junction left unmatched. CDR3 amino acids: CASSSLAGGPGTGELFF. In nucleotides, the CDR3 is TGTGCCAGCAGCTCTCTAGCGGGGGGGCCTGGCACCGGGGAGCTGTTTTTT.

The V and J genes are TRBV7-2 and TRBJ1-2; the D is unclear. The V gene lost 5 bases and the J gene lost 1 base, with 11 bases spanning the gap. Germline V CDR1 and CDR2: SGHTA, FQGNSA. CDR3 length equals 14 residues. CDR3 DNA sequence: TGTGCCAGCAGCCAACAGAGTCTTAACTATGGCTACACCTTC. Translating gives CASSQQSLNYGYTF.

The chain has TRBV7-2 and TRBJ2-7; TRBD1 agrees at 7 bases. CDR3 size: 12 residues. Germline-derived CDR1 and CDR2 are SGHTA and FQGNSA. V was clipped by 6 bases and J by 5 bases; unmatched bases: 4. As DNA, the CDR3 is TGTGCCAGCAGTCAACAGGGGAACGAGCAGTACTTC. Its protein is CASSQQGNEQYF.

V gene TRBV7-2 combines with J gene TRBJ2-7; D is tentatively TRBD1 or TRBD2 (6 bases each). The CDR3 is 13 amino acids. CDR1 and CDR2 (germline): SGHTA, FQGNSA. V was clipped by 5 bases and J by 4 bases, with 12 bases between them. CDR3: CASSARGGYEQYF. The CDR3 bases are TGTGCCAGCAGCGCCAGAGGGGGGTACGAGCAGTACTTC.

The V gene is TRBV6-2 or TRBV6-3, the J gene TRBJ2-7; TRBD2 aligns across 8 bases. The CDR3 covers 17 residues. With 7 bases clipped from V and 3 bases from J, the junction kept 17 bases outside the gene matches. CDR1 and CDR2 (germline): MNHEY, SVGEGT. CDR3 coding DNA: TGTGCCAGCACCCCCCCACGGGCAGCGGGGGACGGCTACGAGCAGTACTTC. It is translated as CASTPPRAAGDGYEQYF.

The chain joins TRBV5-1 to TRBJ1-1; D is unclear. Trimming shortened V by 4 bases and J by 5 bases, and 18 bases separated the two germline ends. The CDR3 contains 15 residues. CDR1 and CDR2 (germline): SGHRS, YFSETQ. The CDR3 protein is CASSVEGEGGTEAFF. CDR3 sequence (DNA): TGCGCCAGCAGCGTAGAGGGAGAGGGAGGGACTGAAGCTTTCTTT.

The rearrangement uses TRBV5-1 and TRBJ1-2; D not resolved. Germline CDR1 and CDR2: SGHRS and YFSETQ. The V end was cut by 4 bases, the J end by 7 bases, with 17 bases between. This CDR3 contains 14 residues. The CDR3 protein is CASSLIVEGAGYTF. DNA of the CDR3: TGCGCCAGCAGCCTGATAGTCGAGGGTGCTGGCTACACCTTC.

This clone has at least ten counts. V gene TRBV5-1 combines with J gene TRBJ2-2, with D possibly matching TRBD2 (5 bases). Trimming took off 0 bases at V and 6 bases at J, with 12 bases between the two ends. The CDR3 contains 15 residues. Germline V gives CDR1 SGHRS, CDR2 YFSETQ. The CDR3 DNA reads as TGCGCCAGCAGCTTGGGTGGTAGCGACTCCGGGGAGCTGTTTTTT. Its protein product is CASSLGGSDSGELFF.

In its sample, this clone was seen once. The chain is built from TRBV10-1 and TRBJ2-1; TRBD2 matches at 9 bases. The CDR3 is 15 residues long. V was pared by 3 bases and J by 12 bases, with 12 bases of the junction left unmatched. Germline values: CDR1 WNHNN, CDR2 SYGVQD (reference sequence). CDR3 in DNA: TGCGCCAGCAGTGATGCGAGCGGGGGGAACCAAAGGCAGTTCTTC. Protein product: CASSDASGGNQRQFF.

V usage is TRBV6-5 and J usage is TRBJ2-2; weak D call: TRBD2 (5 bases). The CDR3 has 14 amino acids. In germline, CDR1 is MNHEY, CDR2 SVGAGI. Trimming removed 4 bases from V and 6 bases from J, with 12 bases in between. The CDR3 sequence is CASSSPLAPGELFF. In DNA form, the CDR3 reads TGTGCCAGCAGTTCCCCTCTAGCACCCGGGGAGCTGTTTTTT.

V is TRBV6-5 and J is TRBJ2-2; TRBD2 might be the D (5 bases). Germline V gene data show CDR1 as MNHEY and CDR2 as SVGAGI. CDR3 length equals 15 residues. Trimming pared 7 bases from V and 0 bases from J, leaving 12 bases between. The CDR3 sequence is CASNGLFTNTGELFF. The CDR3 bases are TGTGCCAGCAATGGACTCTTTACGAACACCGGGGAGCTGTTTTTT.

The CDR3 region has the DNA TGTGCCAGCACCTCCTACGGGAGCAACACTGAAGCTTTCTTT. This encodes CASTSYGSNTEAFF. The chain is built from TRBV2 and TRBJ1-1, with D unclear. Germline V lookup: CDR1 SNHLY, CDR2 FYNNEI. Trimming took 7 bases from V and 2 from J, leaving 14 bases between them. The CDR3 is made up of 14 amino acids.

V usage is TRBV12-3 or TRBV12-4 and J usage is TRBJ1-5; D ambiguous. This CDR3 is built from 11 residues. Trimming stripped 3 bases from V and 6 bases from J, with 3 bases between. For the CDR3, the DNA is TGTGCCAGCAGTTTCGGTCAGCCCCAGCATTTT. This encodes CASSFGQPQHF.

The V call is TRBV3-1 (or the pseudogene TRBV3-2), the J call TRBJ1-1, with a possible D match to TRBD1 (6 bases). This CDR3 comprises 14 residues. The germline V gene encodes CDR1 LGHDT and CDR2 YNNKEL (reference sequence). Deletions cut 2 bases from V and 1 base from J, with 8 bases between. CDR3 region: CASSQWGQNTEAFF. The CDR3 DNA sequence: TGTGCCAGCAGCCAATGGGGGCAGAACACTGAAGCTTTCTTT.

The chain has TRBV27 and TRBJ1-2; perhaps TRBD1 as D (5 bases). V lost 5 bases and J lost 2, with 12 bases in between. Germline-derived CDR1 and CDR2 are MNHEY and SMNVEV (reference sequence). This CDR3 is built from 14 residues. CDR3 protein: CASSPRQTNYGYTF. DNA of the CDR3: TGTGCCAGCAGTCCCCGACAGACCAACTATGGCTACACCTTC.

V usage is TRBV18 and J usage is TRBJ1-1; TRBD1 aligns across 8 bases. The V and J ends lost 2 bases and 5 bases, in that order; junction bases with no gene match: 7. CDR1 is KGHSH and CDR2 is LQKENI in the germline V gene. This CDR3 spans 15 amino acids. CDR3 sequence reads: CASSPSQGAGTEAFF. CDR3 bases: TGTGCCAGCTCACCATCTCAGGGGGCTGGGACTGAAGCTTTCTTT.

The chain links TRBV24-1 to TRBJ2-2, with TRBD1 identical over 8 bases. Germline values: CDR1 KGHDR, CDR2 SFDVKD. J was trimmed by 1 base and V by 4 bases; bases with no gene match: 4. This CDR3 region has 16 residues. The DNA for the CDR3 is TGTGCCACCAGTGACTCCGGGACAGGGAACACCGGGGAGCTGTTTTTT. The encoded protein is CATSDSGTGNTGELFF.

A few counts support this clone. This chain connects TRBV14 to TRBJ1-6; D ambiguous. The CDR3 loop spans 15 amino acids. V was cut by 4 bases and J by 7 bases, with 14 bases left in between. Germline V gene lookup returns CDR1 SGHDN and CDR2 FVKESK. This CDR3 reads CASSLSQVMNSPLHF. The CDR3 DNA reads as TGTGCCAGCAGCCTAAGTCAGGTGATGAATTCACCCCTCCACTTT.